The rows below give T cell receptor beta chains drawn from one sample of a study of T cells after yellow fever vaccination. TCRdb used MiXCR to reprocess the 5' RACE reads, holding one entry per CDR3 protein. The sample lists about 240,000 distinct CDR3 sequences, roughly 4% occurring once. Sample: PBMCs, taken 15 days after the yellow fever booster vaccination. The receptors here all came from a man between 18 and 29 years old who received the YFV17D yellow fever vaccine. Each CDR3 is given without its conserved first and last residue.

v_gene	j_gene	CDR3aa
TRBV7-8	TRBJ2-5	ASSFTGGAETQY
TRBV29-1	TRBJ2-1	SAGLGGGPYNEQF
TRBV3-1	TRBJ1-1	ASTPDRGGSEAF
TRBV7-2	TRBJ1-6	ASSLERASSYNSPLH
TRBV3-1	TRBJ1-1	ASSQEGHGNTEAF
TRBV3-1	TRBJ2-7	ASSQDRGRTYEQY
TRBV5-1	TRBJ2-5	ASSSQGTSEETQY
TRBV4-3	TRBJ2-5	ASSQTPGPAPGETQY
TRBV30	TRBJ2-4	AWTESALNIQY
TRBV29-1	TRBJ2-1	SVVRLAYNEQF
TRBV12-3/TRBV12-4	TRBJ1-2	ASSSRDRPAYGYT
TRBV18	TRBJ1-1	ASSPEGAQKRTEAF
TRBV27	TRBJ2-2	ASSRSGGADTGELF
TRBV7-2	TRBJ1-1	ASSLRGAEAF
TRBV7-6	TRBJ2-2	ASSSRLEAGELF
TRBV20-1	TRBJ2-5	SATTRGETQY
TRBV5-1	TRBJ2-2	ASSTGQANTGELF
TRBV10-1	TRBJ2-5	ASSEGGTQETQY
TRBV5-1	TRBJ2-1	ASSPGVQRGNNEQF
TRBV5-1	TRBJ1-1	ASSLLDRGTEAF
TRBV5-4	TRBJ2-1	ASTTGRGGYEQF
TRBV24-1	TRBJ2-1	ATSDPTDGSSYNEQF
TRBV4-1	TRBJ2-7	ASSQETGDPLSYEQY
TRBV12-3/TRBV12-4	TRBJ2-7	ASSFGPQLFYEQY
TRBV12-3/TRBV12-4	TRBJ2-5	ASSSALEETQY
TRBV4-2	TRBJ2-2	ASSQEILDTGELF
TRBV10-3	TRBJ2-1	AIGGGRTSRYEQF
TRBV3-1	TRBJ2-1	ASSQGLANGNEQF
TRBV7-7	TRBJ2-5	ASSLALGDQETQY
TRBV12-3/TRBV12-4	TRBJ2-7	ASRPDGYEQY
TRBV29-1	TRBJ2-3	SVEGRTGDTQY